The 29 T cell receptor beta chains listed next were all sequenced from one sample in a study of molecular identifiers for immune sequencing clone quantification. TCRdb called the PCR reads again in MiXCR, with one record for every CDR3 protein. Of approximately 550,000 distinct CDR3 sequences listed, 20% to 25% are singletons. Material for sequencing was naive CD8+ T cells from blood, with Jurkat cell RNA spiked in. Subset of the sample: FACS-sorted CD8+CD4-CCR7+CD45RA+ naive T cells. All receptors come from a human donor in good health. Some libraries in this study had Jurkat cell RNA spiked in.

The chain is built from TRBV13 and TRBJ1-2; 10 nucleotides align to TRBD1. Germline assignment: CDR1 PRHDT and CDR2 FYEKMQ (reference sequence). V shed 5 bases and J 7 bases; nucleotides not matched to a gene: 7. The CDR3 consists of 14 residues. This CDR3 reads CASSPGQGLRGYTF. In DNA form, the CDR3 reads TGTGCCAGCAGCCCGGGACAGGGGTTGCGTGGCTACACCTTC.

As regards this clonotype: A read error is possible here, since a much larger clone lies one base away. The J gene is TRBJ2-3, the V gene TRBV7-9; 10 bases line up with TRBD2. The CDR3 runs to 16 residues. Per the germline V gene, CDR1 is SEHNR and CDR2 is FQNEAQ (reference sequence). V trimming: 2 bases; J trimming: 0 bases; junction bases outside the gene matches: 2. The CDR3 protein is CASSLILAGSTDTQYF. CDR3 nucleotide sequence: TGTGCCAGCAGCTTAATACTAGCGGGGAGCACAGATACGCAGTATTTT.

This clonotype has ten or more counts. The CDR3 protein is CASSLRLAATGELFF. CDR3 coding DNA: TGTGCCAGCAGCTTGAGGCTAGCTGCCACCGGGGAGCTGTTTTTT. The chain employs TRBV5-4 and TRBJ2-2, with D possibly TRBD2 on 5 matching bases. The germline V gene encodes CDR1 SGHNT and CDR2 YYREEE (reference sequence). The CDR3 covers 15 residues. The germline V and J ends were trimmed by 1 base and 4 bases, with 11 bases remaining between them.

A word on this clonotype: One junction end disagrees with the germline gene, perhaps due to a read error. This sequence joins TRBV7-7 and TRBJ2-5; 12 nucleotides match TRBD2. Germline loops: CDR1 SSHAT, CDR2 FNYEAQ (reference sequence). This CDR3 is 18 amino acids long. The CDR3 region has the DNA TGTGCTAGCAGCTTAAGCCCGACTAGCGGGGGACCTCAAGAGACCCGGTACTTC. Encoded protein: CASSLSPTSGGPQETRYF.

This clonotype was observed a single time. The junction and the germline gene differ at one end; a read error may be behind it. The chain has TRBV18 and TRBJ1-2; D not certain. Per the germline V gene, CDR1 is KGHSH and CDR2 is LQKENI. The CDR3 runs 13 residues. This CDR3 is CANSGDYNYGYTF. Here the CDR3 DNA reads TGTGCCAACTCAGGCGATTATAACTATGGCTACACCTTC.

This clonotype appeared a few times. The chain uses TRBV7-9 and TRBJ2-7; TRBD1 is a possible D gene (5 bases). Germline loops: CDR1 SEHNR, CDR2 FQNEAQ (reference sequence). V was clipped by 2 bases and J by 4 bases, with 12 bases between them. The CDR3 length is 14 residues. CDR3 residues: CASSLSVDSYEQYF. DNA for the CDR3: TGTGCCAGCAGCTTATCCGTCGACAGTTACGAGCAGTACTTC.

This clonotype was detected many times. J is TRBJ2-5 and V is TRBV5-1; no definite D call. V was cut by 0 bases and J by 5 bases, with 14 bases left in between. The CDR3 covers 15 residues. Per the germline V gene, CDR1 is SGHRS and CDR2 is YFSETQ. CDR3 nucleotide sequence: TGCGCCAGCAGCTTGGATACCCCGGAGAGGGAGACCCAGTACTTC. It codes for CASSLDTPERETQYF.

The V and J genes are TRBV30 and TRBJ1-5; 7 nucleotides agree with TRBD1. The J segment lost 1 base and the V segment lost 0 bases, leaving 6 bases of the junction unmatched. This CDR3 region has 16 residues. Germline V gene sequence: CDR1 GTSNPN, CDR2 SVGIG (reference sequence). The CDR3 region has the DNA TGTGCCTGGAGTGTAGGGACAGCTACCAGCAATCAGCCCCAGCATTTT. This translates into CAWSVGTATSNQPQHF.

This chain links TRBV5-1 with TRBJ2-3, with D perhaps matching TRBD2 (5 bases). Trimming stripped 2 bases from V and 5 bases from J, with 18 bases between. In germline, CDR1 is SGHRS, CDR2 YFSETQ. This CDR3 has 16 amino acids. Here the CDR3 DNA reads TGCGCCAGCAGCTTCGTCCAGCCCGGGGTCATAGATACGCAGTATTTT. Its protein product is CASSFVQPGVIDTQYF.

With regard to this clonotype: One base away lies a much larger clone, so this may be a sequencing read error. The chain links TRBV5-1 to TRBJ2-3; D is tentatively TRBD1 or TRBD2 (5 bases each). CDR1 and CDR2 from the germline V gene are SGHRS and YFSETQ. The CDR3 sequence is 15 residues long. CDR3 DNA: TGCGCCAGCAGTTCTCCCGGAGAGGGCACAGGTACGCAGTATTTT. It specifies CASSSPGEGTGTQYF.

A remark on this clonotype: Given a much more abundant clone one base away, this may be a read error. The V call is TRBV4-3, the J call TRBJ1-1, with TRBD1 as a possible D gene (6 bases). The CDR3 loop spans 15 amino acids. V was pared by 3 bases and J by 6 bases, with 17 bases between. The germline gives CDR1 LGHNA, CDR2 YSLEER. The CDR3 nucleotides read TGCGCCAGCAGCCAGATAGACAGGTGGCGTCCTGAAGCTTTCTTT. Encoded protein: CASSQIDRWRPEAFF.

In its sample, this clonotype was seen a few times. The V gene is TRBV10-1, the J gene TRBJ2-7; 7 positions match TRBD1. The CDR3 has 15 amino acids. In germline, CDR1 is WNHNN, CDR2 SYGVQD (reference sequence). V shed 3 bases, J shed 3 bases, and the junction held 8 bases outside the gene matches. This chain's CDR3 is CASSDHRTGYYEQYF. The CDR3 DNA is TGCGCCAGCAGTGATCATCGGACAGGCTACTACGAGCAGTACTTC.

This clonotype has just a few counts. The chain couples TRBV12-3 or TRBV12-4 to TRBJ2-3; D is undetermined. The CDR3 loop spans 15 amino acids. V shed 2 bases and J shed 3 bases, with 12 bases lying between them. The CDR3 DNA reads as TGTGCCAGCAGTTTACATGGACGGCCAACAGATACGCAGTATTTT. Its protein product is CASSLHGRPTDTQYF.

V gene TRBV5-1 combines with J gene TRBJ2-1, with a weak D call TRBD2 (5 bases). This CDR3 has 16 amino acids. V shed 0 bases and J shed 0 bases, with 10 bases lying between them. Germline CDR1 SGHRS, CDR2 YFSETQ. The CDR3 reads CASSLADWSSYNEQFF. For the CDR3, the DNA is TGCGCCAGCAGCTTGGCGGACTGGAGCTCCTACAATGAGCAGTTCTTC.

About this clonotype: One end of the junction is discordant with germline, which a read error may explain. This chain joins TRBV20-1 and TRBJ2-7, with 8 bases that match TRBD2. This CDR3 is 14 amino acids long. CDR1 is DFQATT and CDR2 is SNEGSKA in the germline V gene (reference sequence). CDR3: CSARELAVTYKQYF. The CDR3 DNA follows: TGCAGTGCTAGAGAACTAGCGGTAACCTACAAGCAGTACTTC.

As concerns this clonotype: With a much larger clone just one base away, this may be a read error. The genes are TRBV13 and TRBJ2-5; 8 bases are shared with TRBD1. Germline V gene data show CDR1 as PRHDT and CDR2 as FYEKMQ (reference sequence). The CDR3 runs 15 residues. Unmatched junction bases numbered 14, after V lost 5 bases and J lost 9 bases. Written as DNA, the CDR3 is TGTGCCAGCAGCCGCCGGGACAGGCAATCGGGGGCCCAGTACTTC. Translating it yields CASSRRDRQSGAQYF. Full variable domain (rest looked up from reference TRBV13 and TRBJ2-5): AAGVIQSPRHLIKEKRETATLKCYPIPRHDTVYWYQQGPGQDPQFLISFYEKMQSDKGSIPDRFSAQQFSDYHSELNMSSLELGDSALYFCASSRRDRQSGAQYFGPGTRLLVL.

This clonotype appeared many times. A read error may produce the germline difference seen at one junction end. The V call is TRBV4-1, the J call TRBJ2-1, with 13 bases aligning to TRBD2. The germline CDR1 and CDR2 sequences are MGHRA and YSYEKL. This CDR3 spans 13 amino acids. Here the CDR3 reads CASSQRGLAGAHF. The CDR3 coding sequence is TGCGCCAGCAGCCAGCGTGGACTAGCGGGGGCCCACTTC.

This clonotype appeared many times. The rearrangement joins TRBV28 to TRBJ2-5; a weak D match, TRBD1 (6 bases). This CDR3 has 16 residues. Trimming shortened V by 7 bases and J by 1 base, and 19 bases separated the two germline ends. Germline V gives CDR1 MDHEN, CDR2 SYDVKM. This chain's CDR3 is CASKAVLEGGQETQYF. As DNA, the CDR3 is TGTGCCAGCAAGGCTGTCTTAGAAGGGGGCCAAGAGACCCAGTACTTC.

The sample holds a few counts of this clonotype. The chain couples TRBV27 to TRBJ1-5; tentatively, D is TRBD1 (6 bases). The CDR3 length is 14 residues. Germline V gives CDR1 MNHEY, CDR2 SMNVEV (reference sequence). V was pared by 3 bases and J by 5 bases, with 11 bases between. In DNA, the CDR3 is TGTGCCAGCAGTTTCCAGACAGGAGATCAGCCCCAGCATTTT. This translates into CASSFQTGDQPQHF.

CDR3 coding DNA: TGTGCCAGCAGCTTAGTAGAGGGAAAGTCCTACGAGCAGTACTTC. Its translation: CASSLVEGKSYEQYF. J is TRBJ2-7 and V is TRBV7-2, with D possibly matching TRBD2 (5 bases). Germline loops: CDR1 SGHTA, CDR2 FQGNSA. The V end was cut by 1 base, the J end by 1 base, with 11 bases between. This CDR3 is built from 15 residues.

Remarks on this clonotype: This may stem from a read error, because a much larger clone lies one nucleotide away. The chain recombines TRBV7-9 with TRBJ2-7, with 9 bases lining up with TRBD2. This CDR3 is 14 amino acids long. Germline values: CDR1 SEHNR, CDR2 FQNEAQ (reference sequence). The trim removed 1 base at V and 9 bases at J, leaving 7 bases unmatched. CDR3 in amino acids: CASSLVAGVRGQYF. CDR3 in DNA: TGTGCCAGCAGCTTAGTAGCGGGAGTGCGGGGGCAGTACTTC.

This clonotype was observed once. A read error may produce the germline difference seen at one junction end. This chain uses TRBV24-1 with TRBJ2-5; D ambiguous. Germline V gives CDR1 KGHDR, CDR2 SFDVKD. The CDR3 sequence is 13 residues long. The CDR3 here is CATSNLSVETQYF. The CDR3 nucleotides are TGTGCCACCAGTAATTTATCAGTAGAGACCCAGTACTTC.

The rearrangement joins TRBV9 to TRBJ2-1, with D possibly being TRBD1 (7 bases). Looked up from germline, CDR1 is SGDLS and CDR2 is YYNGEE. Trimming cost V 4 bases and J 5 bases, with 19 bases left between them. There are 16 residues in the CDR3. The CDR3 spells CASSPRTGGGNNEQFF. The CDR3 coding sequence is TGTGCCAGCAGCCCGAGGACAGGTGGGGGGAACAATGAGCAGTTCTTC.

There are many counts of this clonotype. Mismatch with germline at one junction end may stem from a read error. CDR3 amino acids: CASSPSGQGPYEQYF. The CDR3 coding sequence is TGCGCCAGCAGCCCGAGCGGACAGGGGCCCTACGAGCAGTACTTC. This chain uses TRBV18 with TRBJ2-7, with 9 bases matching TRBD1. This CDR3 spans 15 amino acids. Germline V gives CDR1 KGHSH, CDR2 LQKENI.

This clonotype was picked up many times. The CDR3 DNA reads TGCAGCGTTGAATACTGGGACAGCAGCTCTGGAAACACCATATATTTT. As protein: CSVEYWDSSSGNTIYF. The V and J genes are TRBV29-1 and TRBJ1-3; 7 positions agree with TRBD1. Unmatched junction bases numbered 7, after V lost 2 bases and J lost 0 bases. CDR1 SQVTM and CDR2 ANQGSEA come from the germline V gene. The CDR3 covers 16 residues.

This clonotype was seen only a few times. The V gene is TRBV27, the J gene TRBJ2-7, with D tentatively TRBD1 (6 bases). The CDR3 spans 15 residues. CDR1 is MNHEY, CDR2 SMNVEV, per germline (reference sequence). Trimming pared 6 bases from V and 3 bases from J, leaving 18 bases between. The CDR3 spells CASRLGQTGNYEQYF. The CDR3 region has the DNA TGTGCCAGCAGGTTAGGACAGACGGGGAACTACGAGCAGTACTTC.

Many counts were recorded for this clonotype. This chain links TRBV25-1 with TRBJ2-7, with D unclear. Germline CDR1 and CDR2: MGHDK and SYGVNS. The CDR3 extends over 14 amino acids. Trimming took 4 bases from V and 2 from J, leaving 12 bases between them. The CDR3 nucleotides are TGTGCCAGCAGTGGTTCGGGCGGCCCCTACGAGCAGTACTTC. Translation gives CASSGSGGPYEQYF.

A few counts support this clonotype. A read error is likely, as this CDR3 ends without the conserved phenylalanine or tryptophan. In DNA form, the CDR3 reads TGTGCCAGCAGGGCGGGACTTTTGAACACTGAAGCTTTCTCT. Its translation is CASRAGLLNTEAFS. The J gene is TRBJ1-1, the V gene TRBV12-3 or TRBV12-4, with D possibly being TRBD1 (5 bases). V was cut by 6 bases and J by 0 bases, with 11 bases left in between. This CDR3 spans 14 amino acids.

The chain links TRBV5-3 to TRBJ1-1; 10 positions match TRBD1. Being an ORF, TRBV5-3 has a function that is uncertain. This CDR3 is 20 amino acids long. Trimming took 5 bases from V and 3 from J; bases not matched to a gene: 22. The CDR3 sequence: CARRGDSETGGANSDTEAFF. In DNA form, the CDR3 reads TGTGCCAGAAGAGGAGACTCAGAGACAGGGGGCGCGAATTCGGACACTGAAGCTTTCTTT.